The 27 T cell receptor beta chains in this list originate from one sample, sequenced in a study of immune characterization of retroperitoneal liposarcoma. TCRdb ran MiXCR on the PCR reads and lists one entry per CDR3 protein. The sample holds some 11,000 distinct CDR3 sequences, 45% to 50% seen once. The source material was tumor tissue. Every receptor here comes from a female donor with retroperitoneal liposarcoma.

This chain connects TRBV6-6 to TRBJ1-1, with D possibly being TRBD1 (6 bases). Trimming pared 2 bases from V and 7 bases from J, leaving 14 bases between. Germline-derived CDR1 and CDR2 are MNHNY and SVGAGI (reference sequence). The CDR3 runs to 14 residues. CDR3 amino acids: CASSYRIGTNEAFF. The DNA for the CDR3 is TGTGCCAGCAGTTACCGGATCGGGACAAATGAAGCTTTCTTT.

This clonotype is labeled medium-sized. The rearrangement links TRBV6-1 to TRBJ2-1; TRBD2 might be the D (5 bases). CDR3 length: 11 residues. Germline CDR1 reads MNHNS; CDR2 reads SASEGT. The ends were cut back, 8 bases at V and 7 bases at J, with 9 bases in the middle. This CDR3 reads CASSRVNEQFF. In nucleotides, the CDR3 is TGTGCCAGCTCGAGGGTAAATGAGCAGTTCTTC.

V and J are TRBV6-6 and TRBJ2-1, with D perhaps assigned TRBD1 or TRBD2 (6 bases each). The tail of the sequence fits TRBJ2-7 better, so the J call may be wrong. Germline assignment: CDR1 MNHNY and CDR2 SVGAGI (reference sequence). The length of the CDR3 is 15 residues. The DNA for the CDR3 is TGTGCCAGCAGTTCGGGGGCGGGATTAGCCTACGAGCAGTACTTC. Its translation: CASSSGAGLAYEQYF.

There are a few counts of this clonotype. V and J are TRBV7-9 and TRBJ2-1; 9 bases line up with TRBD2. The J call could be wrong; TRBJ2-7 is a better fit for the DNA end. This CDR3 has 17 amino acids. Per the germline V gene, CDR1 is SEHNR and CDR2 is FQNEAQ (reference sequence). This CDR3 reads CASSLGWTSDSYNEQYF. In DNA, the CDR3 is TGTGCCAGCAGCTTAGGGTGGACTAGCGATTCCTACAATGAGCAGTACTTC.

The chain carries TRBV6-1 and TRBJ2-7, with 7 positions matching TRBD2. The tail of the sequence fits TRBJ2-1 better, so the J call may be wrong. CDR1 is MNHNS, CDR2 SASEGT, per germline. The CDR3 contains 15 residues. CDR3 sequence (DNA): TGTGCCAGCAGTGAACTGGGCGGGAGTTACAATGAGCAGTTCTTC. Encoded protein: CASSELGGSYNEQFF.

Remarks on this clonotype: Mismatch with germline at one junction end may stem from a read error. This chain joins TRBV4-1 and TRBJ2-3, with D possibly being TRBD1 or TRBD2 (6 bases each). There are 16 residues in the CDR3. Germline loops: CDR1 MGHRA, CDR2 YSYEKL. CDR3 residues: CASSQEVWGAGDTQYF. The DNA for the CDR3 is TGTGCCAGCAGCCAAGAGGTATGGGGGGCTGGAGATACGCAGTATTTT.

This CDR3 is CASSERGGQPYSNQPQHF. CDR3 in DNA: TGTGCCAGCAGTGAAAGAGGGGGACAGCCTTATAGCAATCAGCCCCAGCATTTT. This chain uses TRBV6-1 with TRBJ1-5; 7 positions agree with TRBD1. Looked up from germline, CDR1 is MNHNS and CDR2 is SASEGT. The CDR3 is 18 residues long. V trimming: 2 bases; J trimming: 0 bases; junction bases outside the gene matches: 10.

To note about this clonotype: One end of the junction fails to match germline, which may point to a read error. The chain joins TRBV7-7 to TRBJ2-1; possibly TRBD1 or TRBD2 for D (5 bases each). There are 15 residues in the CDR3. Germline V gene data show CDR1 as SSHAT and CDR2 as FNYEAQ (reference sequence). Here the CDR3 DNA reads TGTGCTAGCAGCTTATACGGCGGCCAGGGAGAGACCCAGTTCTTC. Its translation is CASSLYGGQGETQFF.

In this sample, this clonotype turned up many times. The chain links TRBV6-1 to TRBJ2-4; perhaps TRBD1 as D (5 bases). The germline gives CDR1 MNHNS, CDR2 SASEGT. Trimming took off 6 bases at V and 13 bases at J, with 19 bases between the two ends. This CDR3 contains 13 residues. The CDR3 DNA is TGTGCCAGCAGCACGTTAAGGGGTGCGGAGCAGTACTTC. As protein: CASSTLRGAEQYF.

V usage is TRBV6-1 and J usage is TRBJ2-1; TRBD2 aligns across 9 bases. Germline CDR1 reads MNHNS; CDR2 reads SASEGT. J gave up 13 bases and V 1 base, and 11 bases lay outside the gene matches. The CDR3 length is 15 residues. CDR3 nucleotide sequence: TGTGCCAGCAGTGAAGAGGCTAGCGGGGCGGAGACCCAGTTCTTC. The encoded protein is CASSEEASGAETQFF.

This chain connects TRBV11-3 to TRBJ2-1; D not resolved. TRBJ2-5 explains the end of the DNA better; the J call may be wrong. The CDR3 consists of 16 residues. Germline values: CDR1 SGHNT, CDR2 YENEEA. The CDR3 bases are TGTGCCAGCAGCTTAGGGCGACTGGCGGTCCAAGAGACCCAGTACTTC. Amino acid sequence: CASSLGRLAVQETQYF.

The J gene is TRBJ2-2, the V gene TRBV6-1; D is uncertain. The V end lost 6 bases, the J end lost 6 bases, and 11 bases lay between the germline ends. Germline values: CDR1 MNHNS, CDR2 SASEGT. This CDR3 comprises 13 residues. The CDR3 sequence is CASSPITPGELFF. CDR3 bases: TGTGCCAGCAGCCCCATCACACCCGGGGAGCTGTTTTTT.

This clonotype has just a few counts. V and J are TRBV11-2 and TRBJ2-1, with TRBD2 as a possible D gene (6 bases). Germline loops: CDR1 SGHAT, CDR2 FQNNGV. The CDR3 sequence is 15 residues long. Deletions cut 1 base from V and 5 bases from J, with 12 bases between. DNA for the CDR3: TGTGCCAGCAGCTTAGGCGGGACTTTTAACAATGAGCAGTTCTTC. This gives the protein CASSLGGTFNNEQFF.

V is TRBV6-8 and J is TRBJ2-3; TRBD1 or TRBD2 may be the D gene (5 bases each). CDR3 length equals 13 residues. Trimming cost V 5 bases and J 2 bases, with 8 bases left between them. Germline CDR1 MNHGY, CDR2 SAAAGT. The CDR3 coding sequence is TGTGCCAGCAGTCGGGACGCCACAGATACGCAGTATTTT. Its translation: CASSRDATDTQYF.

V usage is TRBV12-3 or TRBV12-4 and J usage is TRBJ2-3; D assignment may be TRBD1 or TRBD2 (6 bases each). The DNA end favors TRBJ2-1, so the J call may be wrong. The CDR3 consists of 13 residues. CDR3 nucleotide sequence: TGTGCCAGCAGTTTAGAGGGGGGCGGCGAGCAGTTCTTC. It specifies CASSLEGGGEQFF.

This clonotype is labeled medium-sized. This chain connects TRBV7-2 to TRBJ2-6, with D maybe TRBD2 (6 bases). This CDR3 comprises 21 residues. From germline, CDR1 is SGHTA and CDR2 FQGNSA. V was cut by 1 base and J by 4 bases, with 26 bases left in between. CDR3 protein: CASSLGQLVAGRTGGANVLTF. As DNA, the CDR3 is TGTGCCAGCAGCTTAGGCCAACTGGTGGCGGGACGGACGGGGGGGGCCAACGTCCTGACTTTC.

This clonotype has only a few counts. This chain joins TRBV12-3 or TRBV12-4 and TRBJ2-1; a weak D match, TRBD1 (5 bases). The J call may not be correct, given that the DNA end is closer to TRBJ2-7. The CDR3 covers 13 residues. CDR3 region: CASSFLRANEQYF. CDR3 coding DNA: TGTGCCAGCAGTTTCCTCAGGGCAAATGAGCAGTACTTC.

This clonotype was detected many times. Compared with germline, one end of the junction differs, possibly owing to a read error. The chain links TRBV12-3 or TRBV12-4 to TRBJ2-2, with 11 bases matching TRBD2. The length of the CDR3 is 15 residues. This CDR3 is CASRLAGGGTGELFF. The CDR3 DNA follows: TGTGCCAGCAGATTAGCGGGAGGGGGCACCGGGGAGCTGTTTTTT.

With regard to this clonotype: A clone one base away is much larger, so this may be a read error. The rearrangement joins TRBV6-1 to TRBJ2-5; 7 bases align to TRBD2. There are 15 residues in the CDR3. Looked up from germline, CDR1 is MNHNS and CDR2 is SASEGT. This CDR3 is CASGESGMAGETQYF. The CDR3 coding sequence is TGTGCCAGCGGTGAAAGCGGGATGGCGGGAGAGACCCAGTACTTC.

This chain joins TRBV10-2 and TRBJ2-1, with TRBD2 identical over 13 bases. In germline, CDR1 is WSHSY, CDR2 SAAADI. V trimming: 6 bases; J trimming: 5 bases; junction bases outside the gene matches: 1. CDR3 size: 14 residues. Here the CDR3 reads CASRGLAGNNEQFF. The CDR3 DNA follows: TGCGCCAGCAGGGGACTAGCGGGGAACAATGAGCAGTTCTTC.

The rearrangement joins TRBV14 to TRBJ2-4; 7 bases fit TRBD1. The DNA matches TRBJ2-1 better at its end, which makes the J call doubtful. CDR3 length: 13 residues. The V gene's germline CDR1 is SGHDN and CDR2 FVKESK. The CDR3 coding sequence is TGTGCCAGCAGCCAAGCAGGGGGCAATGAGCAGTTCTTC. This encodes CASSQAGGNEQFF.

With respect to this clonotype: This CDR3 is missing its conserved last phenylalanine or tryptophan, likely due to a read error. The DNA is omitted, as the CDR3 cannot be located on it reliably, and the CDR3 follows TCRdb's listing. The chain couples TRBV19 to TRBJ2-5; the table's D gene call, TRBD1, was not cross checked with the DNA. Germline V lookup: CDR1 LNHDA, CDR2 SQIVND (reference sequence). The CDR3 extends over 8 residues, inclusive of both ends. The CDR3 loop is CAYEIIHR.

The chain is built from TRBV6-1 and TRBJ2-1, with TRBD2 matching 8 bases. Germline V gene lookup returns CDR1 MNHNS and CDR2 SASEGT. The CDR3 covers 15 residues. Trimming cost V 7 bases and J 2 bases; bases outside gene matches: 7. For the CDR3, the DNA is TGTGCCAGCACCCTGACTAGCGACCCCTACAATGAGCAGTTCTTC. Residues: CASTLTSDPYNEQFF.

This chain uses TRBV27 with TRBJ2-2; D is perhaps TRBD2 (6 bases). The CDR3 contains 15 residues. Germline CDR1 MNHEY, CDR2 SMNVEV (reference sequence). V lost 8 bases and J 0 bases, leaving 13 bases between the germline ends. This chain's CDR3 is CASSVEGSNTGELFF. As DNA, the CDR3 is TGTGCCAGCTCGGTGGAGGGGTCGAACACCGGGGAGCTGTTTTTT.

Of note for this clonotype: A single base separates this from a much larger clone, so it may be a read error. V usage is TRBV12-3 or TRBV12-4 and J usage is TRBJ2-3; tentatively, D is TRBD2 (5 bases). The assigned J gene may be wrong: the sequence end matches TRBJ2-7 better. This CDR3 has 12 amino acids. CDR3 amino acids: CASRLLGGEQYF. The CDR3 coding sequence is TGTGCCAGCAGGCTTCTAGGAGGTGAGCAGTACTTC.

The chain couples TRBV6-1 to TRBJ2-5; 8 bases align to TRBD1. The J call is uncertain, as TRBJ2-7 better fits the DNA end. The CDR3 has 15 amino acids. The germline gives CDR1 MNHNS, CDR2 SASEGT. CDR3 bases: TGTGCCAGCCAGTTCGACAGGGGAAACTCCTACGAGCAGTACTTC. Its translation: CASQFDRGNSYEQYF.

The chain recombines TRBV7-6 with TRBJ2-1; D ambiguous. This CDR3 has 15 amino acids. Trimming took 5 bases from V and 5 from J, leaving 16 bases between them. CDR1 and CDR2 (germline): SGHVS, FNYEAQ. CDR3 residues: CASSPQTRGNNEQFF. The CDR3 DNA is TGTGCCAGCAGCCCTCAGACTCGCGGCAACAATGAGCAGTTCTTC.